This T cell receptor (beta chain) is from a study of early T cells in non-severe SARS-CoV-2 infection. Whole-study context: Chains from this unsorted whole-blood bulk RNA could not be paired.

This clonotype was seen more than once but under ten times. A single record per CDR3 protein comes from TCRdb applying MiXCR to the 5' RACE reads. The table includes 50,000 to 65,000 distinct CDR3 sequences, roughly 18% detected once. Trimming took 3 bases from V and 3 from J; bases not matched to a gene: 4. Looked up from germline, CDR1 is MNHEY and CDR2 is SVGEGT. The CDR3 contains 14 residues. V and J are TRBV6-2 or TRBV6-3 and TRBJ2-7; 8 bases match TRBD2. Sample: whole blood, taken at baseline. The TCR sequence derives from an adult who was a healthcare worker with PCR-confirmed SARS-CoV-2 infection or an uninfected control (not recorded which). DNA for the CDR3: TGTGCCAGCAGTTATTCGGGAGGGTTCTACGAGCAGTACTTC. Residues: CASSYSGGFYEQYF.